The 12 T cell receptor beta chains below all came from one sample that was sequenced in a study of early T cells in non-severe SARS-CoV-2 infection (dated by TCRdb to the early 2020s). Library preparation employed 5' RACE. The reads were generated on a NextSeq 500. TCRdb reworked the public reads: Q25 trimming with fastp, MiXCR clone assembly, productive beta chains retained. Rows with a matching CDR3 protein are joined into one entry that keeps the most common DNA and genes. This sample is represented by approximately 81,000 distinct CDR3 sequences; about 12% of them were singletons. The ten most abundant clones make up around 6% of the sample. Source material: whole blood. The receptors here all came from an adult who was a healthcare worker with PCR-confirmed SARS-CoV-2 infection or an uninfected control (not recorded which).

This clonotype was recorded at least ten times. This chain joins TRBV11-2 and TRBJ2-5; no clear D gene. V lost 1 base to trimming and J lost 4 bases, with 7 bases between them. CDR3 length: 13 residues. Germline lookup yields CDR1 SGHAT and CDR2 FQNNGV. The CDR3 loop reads CASSLGSRETQYF. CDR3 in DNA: TGTGCCAGCAGCTTAGGGTCTAGAGAGACCCAGTACTTC.

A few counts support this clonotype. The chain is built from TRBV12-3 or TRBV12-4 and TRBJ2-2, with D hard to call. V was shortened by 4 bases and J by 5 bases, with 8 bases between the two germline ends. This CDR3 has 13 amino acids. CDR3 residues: CASSSYGTGELFF. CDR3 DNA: TGTGCCAGCAGTTCCTATGGGACCGGGGAGCTGTTTTTT.

The CDR3 here is CASSVQVEQFF. In DNA form, the CDR3 reads TGTGCCAGCAGTGTCCAGGTTGAGCAGTTCTTC. The chain recombines TRBV6-1 with TRBJ2-1; D remains ambiguous. Germline V CDR1 and CDR2: MNHNS, SASEGT. The V and J ends lost 4 bases and 9 bases respectively, with 7 bases between them. The CDR3 consists of 11 residues.

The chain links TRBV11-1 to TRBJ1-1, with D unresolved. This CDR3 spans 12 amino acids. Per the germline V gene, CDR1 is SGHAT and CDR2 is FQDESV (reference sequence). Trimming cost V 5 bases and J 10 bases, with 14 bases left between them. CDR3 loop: CASSPGPTRAFF. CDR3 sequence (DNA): TGTGCCAGCAGCCCCGGACCGACGAGAGCTTTCTTT.

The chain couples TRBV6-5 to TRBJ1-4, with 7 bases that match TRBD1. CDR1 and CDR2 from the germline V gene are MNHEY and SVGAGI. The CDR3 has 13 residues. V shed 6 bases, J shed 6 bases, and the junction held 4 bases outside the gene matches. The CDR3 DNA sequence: TGTGCCAGCAGGCGGGACAGAGATGAAAAACTGTTTTTT. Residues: CASRRDRDEKLFF.

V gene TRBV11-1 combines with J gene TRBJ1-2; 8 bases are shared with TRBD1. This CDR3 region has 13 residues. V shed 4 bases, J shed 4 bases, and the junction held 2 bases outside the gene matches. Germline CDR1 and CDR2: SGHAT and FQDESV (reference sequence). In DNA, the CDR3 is TGTGCCAGCAGCTGGCAGGGGGCCTATGGCTACACCTTC. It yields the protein CASSWQGAYGYTF. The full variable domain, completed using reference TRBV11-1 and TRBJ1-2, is EAEVAQSPRYKITEKSQAVAFWCDPISGHATLYWYRQILGQGPELLVQFQDESVVDDSQLPKDRFSAERLKGVDSTLKIQPAELGDSAMYLCASSWQGAYGYTFGSGTRLTVV.

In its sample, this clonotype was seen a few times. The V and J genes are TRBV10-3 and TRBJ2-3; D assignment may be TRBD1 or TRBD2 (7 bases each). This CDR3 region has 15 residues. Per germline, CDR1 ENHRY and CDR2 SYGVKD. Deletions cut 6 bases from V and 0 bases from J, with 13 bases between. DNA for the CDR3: TGTGCCATCAGGGGGGGGACAGAGAGCACAGATACGCAGTATTTT. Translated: CAIRGGTESTDTQYF.

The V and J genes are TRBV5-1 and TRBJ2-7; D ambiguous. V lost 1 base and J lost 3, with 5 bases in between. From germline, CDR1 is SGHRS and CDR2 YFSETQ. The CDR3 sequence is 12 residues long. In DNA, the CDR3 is TGCGCCAGCAGCTTGACAAACTACGAGCAGTACTTC. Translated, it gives CASSLTNYEQYF.

The CDR3 here is CAISGGVPYNEQFF. The CDR3 DNA sequence: TGTGCCATCAGTGGGGGTGTCCCCTACAATGAGCAGTTCTTC. The chain is built from TRBV10-3 and TRBJ2-1; no definite D call. This CDR3 is 14 amino acids long. The V gene's germline CDR1 is ENHRY and CDR2 SYGVKD. Trimming shortened V by 4 bases and J by 2 bases, and 9 bases separated the two germline ends.

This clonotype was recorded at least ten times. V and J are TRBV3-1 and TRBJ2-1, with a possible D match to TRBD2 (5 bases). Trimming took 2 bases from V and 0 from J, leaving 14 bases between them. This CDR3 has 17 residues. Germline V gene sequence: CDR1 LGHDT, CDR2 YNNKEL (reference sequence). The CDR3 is CASSQSFSVSSYNEQFF. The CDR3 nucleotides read TGTGCCAGCAGCCAAAGTTTTAGCGTGAGCTCCTACAATGAGCAGTTCTTC.

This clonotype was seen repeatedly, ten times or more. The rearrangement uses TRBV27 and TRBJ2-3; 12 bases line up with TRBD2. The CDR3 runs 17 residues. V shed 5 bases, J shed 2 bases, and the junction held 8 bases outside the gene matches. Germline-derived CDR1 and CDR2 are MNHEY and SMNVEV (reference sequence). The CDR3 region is CASSAPGLAGPTDTQYF. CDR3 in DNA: TGTGCCAGCAGTGCCCCAGGACTAGCGGGACCCACAGATACGCAGTATTTT.

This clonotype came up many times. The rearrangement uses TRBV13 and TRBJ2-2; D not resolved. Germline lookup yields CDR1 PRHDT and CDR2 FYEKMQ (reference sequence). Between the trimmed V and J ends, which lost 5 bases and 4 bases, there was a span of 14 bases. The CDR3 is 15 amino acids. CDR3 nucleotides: TGTGCCAGCAGCCCCATCGGGCTCGCCACCGGGGAGCTGTTTTTT. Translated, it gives CASSPIGLATGELFF.